The sequence of this TCR beta chain was determined in a study of blood T cell repertoires in COVID-19. In the authors' methods: It was from reference gene primer amplification that nucleated cell counts were estimated. The method was immunoSEQ multiplex PCR; TCRdb's version includes in-frame clones alone and lacks a portion of them. V, J and clone size are those of that table, while D and trimming were read from the DNA. Of roughly 110,000 clones in the sample, approximately 80% are singletons; the top ten hold about 8.5%. CDR1 and CDR2 from the germline V gene are SGHKS and YYEKEE (reference sequence). V was clipped by 1 base and J by 5 bases, with 25 bases between them. The CDR3 is 19 amino acids.

V gene TRBV5-5 combines with J gene TRBJ1-5, with D unresolved. The receptor comes from a woman between 40 and 55 years old with acute or convalescent COVID-19. The sample taken for sequencing was peripheral blood. The CDR3 coding sequence is TGTGCCAGCAGCTTGAGGGCATCAAGACCGAGCGGGGAATATCAGCCCCAGCATTTT. Translated, it gives CASSLRASRPSGEYQPQHF.